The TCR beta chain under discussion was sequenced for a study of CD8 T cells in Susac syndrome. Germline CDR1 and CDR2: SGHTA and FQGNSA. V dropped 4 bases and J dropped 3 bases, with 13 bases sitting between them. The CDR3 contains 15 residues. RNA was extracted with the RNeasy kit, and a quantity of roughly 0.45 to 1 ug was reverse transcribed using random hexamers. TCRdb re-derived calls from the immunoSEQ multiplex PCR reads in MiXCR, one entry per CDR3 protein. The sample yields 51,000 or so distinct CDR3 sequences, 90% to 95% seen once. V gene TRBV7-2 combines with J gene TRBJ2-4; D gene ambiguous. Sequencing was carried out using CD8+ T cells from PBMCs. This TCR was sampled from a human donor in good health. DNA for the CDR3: TGTGCCAGCAGCTCGCTTTCGAATGGCAAAAACATTCAGTACTTC. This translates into CASSSLSNGKNIQYF.